This T cell receptor beta chain was recorded in a study of T cell responses to AZD1222 COVID-19 vaccine. Clones were read by immunoSEQ multiplex PCR, and TCRdb kept only the in-frame ones, dropping some. The sample gives 13,000 to 15,000 clones, approximately 84% of which show up once; 35% to 50% is in the top ten. The CDR3 is made up of 13 amino acids. Trimming shortened V by 9 bases and J by 6 bases, and 17 bases separated the two germline ends. The germline CDR1 and CDR2 sequences are KGHDR and SFDVKD. The TCR originated in an adult who received the AZD1222 COVID-19 vaccine. This chain links TRBV24-1 with TRBJ2-7; TRBD2 might be the D (6 bases). Specimen: peripheral blood, collected 28 days after the second AZD1222 dose. As DNA, the CDR3 is TGTGCCACCTCGGCAGCGGCCGGGGGCGAGCAGTACTTC. Residues: CATSAAAGGEQYF.